This T cell receptor (beta chain) was found in a study of T cell changes during pregnancy in multiple sclerosis. This clone appeared a single time. The repertoire was sequenced with immunoSEQ multiplex PCR; TCRdb's copy has only in-frame clones and lacks some. The sample comprises some 64,000 clones, 92% of which are singletons, and about 2.5% rests with the top ten. The TCR sequence derives from a female donor with multiple sclerosis, enrolled in a pregnancy study. Sequenced here: peripheral blood, sampled in the first trimester of pregnancy.

The CDR3 reads CASSQDLDRGEQYF. DNA of the CDR3: TGCGCCAGCAGCCAAGATCTAGATCGGGGCGAGCAGTACTTC. The chain employs TRBV4-3 and TRBJ2-7; D may be TRBD2 (5 bases). V was trimmed by 0 bases and J by 6 bases, leaving 12 bases between them. The CDR3 is 14 residues long. Germline CDR1 and CDR2: LGHNA and YSLEER.